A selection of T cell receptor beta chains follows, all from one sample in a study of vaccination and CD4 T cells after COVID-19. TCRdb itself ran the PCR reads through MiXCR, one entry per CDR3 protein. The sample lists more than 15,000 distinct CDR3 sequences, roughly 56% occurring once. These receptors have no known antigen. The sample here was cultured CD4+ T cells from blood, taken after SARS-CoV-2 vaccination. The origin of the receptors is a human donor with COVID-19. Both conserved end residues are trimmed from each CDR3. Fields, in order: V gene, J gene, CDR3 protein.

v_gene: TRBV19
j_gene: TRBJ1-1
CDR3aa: ASRSSGRNTEAF

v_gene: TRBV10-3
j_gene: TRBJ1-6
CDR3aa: AIRAAGQNNSPLH

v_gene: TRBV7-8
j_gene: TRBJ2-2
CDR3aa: ASSRGLAGAGTGELF

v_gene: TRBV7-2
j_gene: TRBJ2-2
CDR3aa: ARPRTTGELF

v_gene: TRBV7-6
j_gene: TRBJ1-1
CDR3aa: ASSKIQGLRGTEAF

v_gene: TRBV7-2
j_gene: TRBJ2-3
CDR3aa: ASSPTGGAVDTQY

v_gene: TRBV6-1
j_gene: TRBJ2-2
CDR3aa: ASSKTITNTGELF

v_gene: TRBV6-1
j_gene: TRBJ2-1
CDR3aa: ASSVKRGGLNEQF

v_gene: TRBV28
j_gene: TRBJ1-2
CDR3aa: ASSPPGQGAGYGYT

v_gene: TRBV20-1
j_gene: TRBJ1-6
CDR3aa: SAREDRATNSPLH

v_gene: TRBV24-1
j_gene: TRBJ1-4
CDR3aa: ATSDGGSFNEKLF

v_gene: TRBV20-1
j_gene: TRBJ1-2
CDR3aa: SAISENYGYT

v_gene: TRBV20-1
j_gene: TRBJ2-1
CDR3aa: SARKLAGSGNEQF

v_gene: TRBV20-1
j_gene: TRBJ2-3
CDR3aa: SPSFGADTQY

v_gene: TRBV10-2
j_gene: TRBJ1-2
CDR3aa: ASSEVQGIGGYT

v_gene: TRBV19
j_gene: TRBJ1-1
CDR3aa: ASSSLVSEAF

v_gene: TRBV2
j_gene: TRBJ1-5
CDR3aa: ASSELTGGPPQH

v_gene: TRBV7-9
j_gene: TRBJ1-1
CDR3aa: ASSLVGYEAF

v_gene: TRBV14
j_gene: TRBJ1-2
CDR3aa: ASSQYMNYGYT

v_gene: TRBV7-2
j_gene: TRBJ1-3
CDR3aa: ASSLADPDSGNTIY

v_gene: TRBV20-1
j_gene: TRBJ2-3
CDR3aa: SARVRRGTSTDTQY

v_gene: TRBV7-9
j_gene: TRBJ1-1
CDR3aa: ASSQMGANTEAF